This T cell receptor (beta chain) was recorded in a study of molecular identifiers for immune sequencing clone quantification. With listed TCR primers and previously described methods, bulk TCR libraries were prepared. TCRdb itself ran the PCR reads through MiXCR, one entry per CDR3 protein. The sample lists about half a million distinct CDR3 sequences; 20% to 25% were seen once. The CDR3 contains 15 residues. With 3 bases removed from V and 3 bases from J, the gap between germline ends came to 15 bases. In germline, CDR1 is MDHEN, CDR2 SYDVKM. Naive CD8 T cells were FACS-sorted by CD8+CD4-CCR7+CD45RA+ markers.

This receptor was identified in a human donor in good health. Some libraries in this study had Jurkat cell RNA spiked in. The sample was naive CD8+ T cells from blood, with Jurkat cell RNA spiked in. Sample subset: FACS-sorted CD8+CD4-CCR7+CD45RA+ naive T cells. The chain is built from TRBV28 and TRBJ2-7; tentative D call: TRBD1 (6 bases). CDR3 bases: TGTGCCAGCAGTTTCAAGGGGTTAGGGGGCTACGAGCAGTACTTC. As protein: CASSFKGLGGYEQYF.